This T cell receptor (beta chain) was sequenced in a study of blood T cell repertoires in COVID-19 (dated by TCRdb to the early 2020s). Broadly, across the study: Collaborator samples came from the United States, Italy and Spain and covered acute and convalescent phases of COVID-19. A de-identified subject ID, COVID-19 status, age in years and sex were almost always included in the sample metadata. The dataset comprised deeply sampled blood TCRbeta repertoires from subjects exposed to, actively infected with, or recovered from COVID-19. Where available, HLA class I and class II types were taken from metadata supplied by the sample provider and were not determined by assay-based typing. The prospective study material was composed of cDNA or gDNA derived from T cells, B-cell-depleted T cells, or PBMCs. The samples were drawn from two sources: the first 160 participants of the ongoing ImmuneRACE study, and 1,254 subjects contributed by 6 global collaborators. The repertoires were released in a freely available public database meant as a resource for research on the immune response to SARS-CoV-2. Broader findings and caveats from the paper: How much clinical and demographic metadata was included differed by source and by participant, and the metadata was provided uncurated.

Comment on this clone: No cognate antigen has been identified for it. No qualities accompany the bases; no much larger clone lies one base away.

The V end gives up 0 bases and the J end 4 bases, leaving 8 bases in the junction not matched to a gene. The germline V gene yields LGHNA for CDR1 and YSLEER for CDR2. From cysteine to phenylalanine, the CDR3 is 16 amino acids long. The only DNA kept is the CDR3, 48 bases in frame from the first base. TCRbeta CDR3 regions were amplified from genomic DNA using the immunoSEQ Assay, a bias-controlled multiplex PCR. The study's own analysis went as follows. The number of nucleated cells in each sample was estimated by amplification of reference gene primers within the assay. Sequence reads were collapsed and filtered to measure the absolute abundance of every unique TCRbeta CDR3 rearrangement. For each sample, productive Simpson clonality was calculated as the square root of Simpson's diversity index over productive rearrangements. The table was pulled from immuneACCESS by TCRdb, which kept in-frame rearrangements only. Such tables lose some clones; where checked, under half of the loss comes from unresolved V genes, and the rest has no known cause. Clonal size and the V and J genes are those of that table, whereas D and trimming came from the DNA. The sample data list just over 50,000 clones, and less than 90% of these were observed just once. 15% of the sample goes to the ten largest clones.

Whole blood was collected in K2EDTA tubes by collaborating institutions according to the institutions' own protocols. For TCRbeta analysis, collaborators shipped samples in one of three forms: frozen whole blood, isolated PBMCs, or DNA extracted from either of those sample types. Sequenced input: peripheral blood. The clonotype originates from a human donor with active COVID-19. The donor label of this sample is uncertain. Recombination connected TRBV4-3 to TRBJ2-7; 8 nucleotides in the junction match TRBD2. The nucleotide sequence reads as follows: TGCGCCAGCAGCCAAGAATCGGGGACTAGTGGGTACGAGCAGTACTTC. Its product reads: CASSQESGTSGYEQYF.